The 29 T cell receptor beta chains below come from one sample, sequenced in a study of blood T cell repertoires in COVID-19. Data came from immunoSEQ multiplex PCR; TCRdb stores just in-frame clones and leaves some out. The sample includes about 40,000 clones, roughly four fifths of them seen just once. What was sequenced was peripheral blood. The receptors here all came from a woman between 55 and 75 years old with acute or convalescent COVID-19.

The CDR3 region is CASSSRTSGGSWKQFF. In DNA form, the CDR3 reads TGTGCCAGCAGCTCACGGACTAGCGGGGGCTCATGGAAGCAGTTCTTC. The chain carries TRBV11-2 and TRBJ2-1, with 13 bases that match TRBD2. V dropped 4 bases and J dropped 11; count of bases not matched to a gene: 11. CDR3 size: 16 residues. The germline gives CDR1 SGHAT, CDR2 FQNNGV.

The chain recombines TRBV9 with TRBJ2-7; D is undetermined. The germline CDR1 and CDR2 sequences are SGDLS and YYNGEE. The germline V and J ends were trimmed by 0 bases and 7 bases, with 17 bases remaining between them. This CDR3 is 15 amino acids long. This CDR3 is CASSVGPYRDWEQYF. The CDR3 DNA is TGTGCCAGCAGCGTAGGACCCTACAGAGATTGGGAGCAGTACTTC.

This clone was observed a single time. V is TRBV7-2 and J is TRBJ1-3; no reliable D call. The CDR3 runs 15 residues. Germline CDR1 reads SGHTA; CDR2 reads FQGNSA. Deletions cut 1 base from V and 0 bases from J, with 7 bases between. As DNA, the CDR3 is TGTGCCAGCAGCTTAGTCTCGGTCTCTGGAAACACCATATATTTT. Its translation: CASSLVSVSGNTIYF.

The chain uses TRBV3-1 (or the pseudogene TRBV3-2) and TRBJ2-3; 7 positions match TRBD2. In germline, CDR1 is LGHDT, CDR2 YNNKEL (reference sequence). The length of the CDR3 is 14 residues. V gave up 1 base and J gave up 6 bases; unmatched junction bases: 4. The CDR3, as DNA: TGTGCCAGCAGCCAAGGCGGGGGTGGCGATACGCAGTATTTT. It specifies CASSQGGGGDTQYF.

J is TRBJ1-6 and V is TRBV28; tentative D call: TRBD1 (6 bases). Germline lookup yields CDR1 MDHEN and CDR2 SYDVKM. V was clipped by 6 bases and J by 6 bases, with 21 bases between them. The CDR3 sequence is 17 residues long. The DNA of the CDR3 is TGTGCCAGCAGAGAACCAGGACAGATAACTATTAATTCACCCCTCCACTTT. This encodes CASREPGQITINSPLHF.

The J gene is TRBJ1-5, the V gene TRBV6-6, with 7 positions matching TRBD1. Per the germline V gene, CDR1 is MNHNY and CDR2 is SVGAGI (reference sequence). There are 16 residues in the CDR3. Germline trimming cut 2 bases from V and 1 base from J; bases unmatched to any gene: 5. CDR3 in amino acids: CASSYGGTVSNQPQHF. CDR3 DNA sequence: TGTGCCAGCAGTTACGGGGGGACAGTCAGCAATCAGCCCCAGCATTTT.

The rearrangement links TRBV2 to TRBJ2-5; 9 bases agree with TRBD2. CDR3 size: 16 residues. Losses at the gene ends were 2 bases for V and 5 bases for J; bases not matched to a gene: 9. Germline CDR1 reads SNHLY; CDR2 reads FYNNEI. The CDR3 protein is CASSESGGGVVETQYF. The CDR3 DNA reads as TGTGCCAGCAGTGAATCCGGCGGGGGGGTTGTGGAGACCCAGTACTTC.

The chain employs TRBV9 and TRBJ1-3, with 12 bases fitting TRBD1. V was pared by 4 bases and J by 4 bases, with 15 bases of the junction left unmatched. CDR3 length: 19 amino acids. Per germline, CDR1 SGDLS and CDR2 YYNGEE. CDR3 bases: TGTGCCAGCAGCCCGCGGGTGGGGGGACAGGGGGCGCAGGGAAACACCATATATTTT. This codes for CASSPRVGGQGAQGNTIYF.

The gene calls are TRBV7-9 and TRBJ2-7, with 10 positions matching TRBD1. Germline V gene data show CDR1 as SEHNR and CDR2 as FQNEAQ (reference sequence). The trim removed 5 bases at V and 7 bases at J, leaving 20 bases unmatched. The CDR3 extends over 18 amino acids. The CDR3 nucleotides read TGTGCCAGCAGCCGCACCTCGCTGATTAGACAGGGGGCGGGAGAGCAGTACTTC. Its translation: CASSRTSLIRQGAGEQYF.

In nucleotides, the CDR3 is TGTGCCAGCAGCGATCGGGCCGCGAGGCGGGTAGATACGCAGTATTTT. It is translated as CASSDRAARRVDTQYF. The chain is built from TRBV7-2 and TRBJ2-3; maybe TRBD2 (5 bases). V was cut by 5 bases and J by 5 bases, with 20 bases left in between. Germline lookup yields CDR1 SGHTA and CDR2 FQGNSA. The CDR3 sequence is 16 residues long.

The CDR3 loop reads CASSEAFRENYGYTF. Written as DNA, the CDR3 is TGTGCCAGCAGTGAAGCGTTCCGGGAGAACTATGGCTACACCTTC. V is TRBV6-1 and J is TRBJ1-2; the D is unclear. CDR3 length: 15 residues. Trimming cost V 0 bases and J 2 bases, with 10 bases left between them. Germline-derived CDR1 and CDR2 are MNHNS and SASEGT.

This clone was recorded a few times. The genes are TRBV19 and TRBJ2-2; perhaps TRBD1 as D (6 bases). V lost 7 bases to trimming and J lost 3 bases, with 12 bases between them. CDR1 LNHDA and CDR2 SQIVND come from the germline V gene (reference sequence). CDR3 length equals 14 residues. CDR3 residues: CASIGQRYTGELFF. Here the CDR3 DNA reads TGTGCCAGTATAGGACAGAGATACACCGGGGAGCTGTTTTTT.

The chain employs TRBV9 and TRBJ1-2; the D gene is possibly TRBD1 (6 bases). This CDR3 is 14 amino acids long. Germline V gene lookup returns CDR1 SGDLS and CDR2 YYNGEE. V was trimmed by 0 bases and J by 6 bases, leaving 12 bases between them. The chain's CDR3 is CASSVDRAADGYTF. DNA of the CDR3: TGTGCCAGCAGCGTAGACAGGGCAGCGGATGGCTACACCTTC.

The chain couples TRBV5-1 to TRBJ2-4; D gene unclear. The germline gives CDR1 SGHRS, CDR2 YFSETQ. The CDR3 contains 16 residues. V was clipped by 4 bases and J by 0 bases, with 14 bases between them. The CDR3 DNA reads as TGCGCCAGCAGCCCAGTGACAAGCCTAGCCAAAAACATTCAGTACTTC. Protein product: CASSPVTSLAKNIQYF.

This chain joins TRBV3-1 (or the pseudogene TRBV3-2) and TRBJ2-1, with TRBD2 matching over 8 bases. The CDR3 has 17 residues. Germline V gene lookup returns CDR1 LGHDT and CDR2 YNNKEL (reference sequence). Trimming cost V 3 bases and J 10 bases; bases outside gene matches: 17. The CDR3 protein is CASSQRITGLVSAEQFF. The CDR3 DNA sequence: TGTGCCAGCAGCCAGCGCATAACGGGACTAGTATCGGCCGAGCAGTTCTTC.

V is TRBV7-9 and J is TRBJ2-5; D may be TRBD1 (5 bases). V was clipped by 1 base and J by 4 bases, with 10 bases between them. The CDR3 extends over 14 amino acids. Germline CDR1 reads SEHNR; CDR2 reads FQNEAQ (reference sequence). CDR3 DNA sequence: TGTGCCAGCAGCTTAGTTCAGGGCGGAGAGACCCAGTACTTC. This sequence encodes CASSLVQGGETQYF.

The gene calls are TRBV10-3 and TRBJ1-2, with 9 bases identical to TRBD1. CDR1 ENHRY and CDR2 SYGVKD come from the germline V gene. V lost 10 bases to trimming and J lost 4 bases; unmatched junction nucleotides: 7. The CDR3 is 13 amino acids. The CDR3 loop is CATRDRVGYGYTF. The CDR3 DNA reads TGTGCCACCCGGGACAGGGTGGGCTATGGCTACACCTTC.

The chain has TRBV20-1 and TRBJ1-6, with TRBD1 identical over 9 bases. Germline CDR1 reads DFQATT; CDR2 reads SNEGSKA (reference sequence). Trimming took 3 bases from V and 7 from J; bases not matched to a gene: 16. There are 18 residues in the CDR3. The CDR3 nucleotides read TGCAGTGCTAGTGAGCACCCCCGGGACAGGGAATTAAATTCACCCCTCCACTTT. Residues: CSASEHPRDRELNSPLHF.

The chain couples TRBV19 to TRBJ1-1, with a tentative D call TRBD1 (5 bases). V gave up 8 bases and J gave up 1 base, with 11 bases separating them. The CDR3 has 13 residues. Germline CDR1 and CDR2: LNHDA and SQIVND (reference sequence). For the CDR3, the DNA is TGTGCCAGTCATTACACAGGGAACACTGAAGCTTTCTTT. Protein product: CASHYTGNTEAFF.

This chain uses TRBV15 with TRBJ2-2, with 7 bases aligning to TRBD2. Germline V gene data show CDR1 as LNHNV and CDR2 as YYDKDF (reference sequence). V gave up 3 bases and J gave up 0 bases; unmatched junction bases: 13. This CDR3 is built from 19 residues. CDR3 region: CATSRWGGPSRSNTGELFF. The CDR3 bases are TGTGCCACCAGCAGGTGGGGGGGTCCCTCGCGGTCGAACACCGGGGAGCTGTTTTTT.

The chain recombines TRBV19 with TRBJ2-6; unclear D gene. Germline CDR1 reads LNHDA; CDR2 reads SQIVND (reference sequence). V lost 7 bases and J 0 bases, leaving 13 bases between the germline ends. This CDR3 is 16 amino acids long. Here the CDR3 reads CASTPTTISGANVLTF. The CDR3 DNA follows: TGTGCCAGTACCCCGACAACCATCTCTGGGGCCAACGTCCTGACTTTC.

The chain recombines TRBV5-4 with TRBJ2-6; maybe TRBD2 (6 bases). Trimming stripped 0 bases from V and 1 base from J, with 8 bases between. The germline V gene encodes CDR1 SGHNT and CDR2 YYREEE (reference sequence). The CDR3 totals 16 residues. The CDR3 region is CASSLEGRSGANVLTF. The CDR3 region has the DNA TGTGCCAGCAGCTTGGAAGGGAGGTCTGGGGCCAACGTCCTGACTTTC.

The chain joins TRBV18 to TRBJ1-3, with D uncertain. Germline CDR1 is KGHSH and CDR2 is LQKENI. With 0 bases removed from V and 3 bases from J, the gap between germline ends came to 12 bases. The CDR3 has 16 residues. CDR3 in amino acids: CASSPPRVQRGNTIYF. The CDR3 DNA is TGTGCCAGCTCACCACCCCGGGTTCAGCGTGGAAACACCATATATTTT.

This rearrangement joins TRBV28 to TRBJ1-3; D might be TRBD1 (5 bases). There are 18 residues in the CDR3. Germline CDR1 MDHEN, CDR2 SYDVKM. With 4 bases removed from V and 5 bases from J, the gap between germline ends came to 24 bases. CDR3 nucleotide sequence: TGTGCCAGCAGTTGGGGGGTCCAGATCAGGGATTCCAGAAACACCATATATTTT. It encodes CASSWGVQIRDSRNTIYF.

The J gene is TRBJ2-5, the V gene TRBV5-1, with 11 positions matching TRBD2. In germline, CDR1 is SGHRS, CDR2 YFSETQ. The CDR3 consists of 17 residues. Unmatched junction bases numbered 13, after V lost 4 bases and J lost 5 bases. CDR3 nucleotide sequence: TGCGCCAGCAGCGGCCCCCTAGCGGGAGGCAGAACGGAGACCCAGTACTTC. Its protein product is CASSGPLAGGRTETQYF.

This chain links TRBV3-1 (or the pseudogene TRBV3-2) with TRBJ1-2; D uncertain. Germline V CDR1 and CDR2: LGHDT, YNNKEL (reference sequence). The V and J ends lost 0 bases and 6 bases respectively, with 14 bases between them. The CDR3 is 15 residues long. The CDR3 DNA follows: TGTGCCAGCAGCCAAGAAGGAGGTGGATGGAATGGCTACACCTTC. This gives the protein CASSQEGGGWNGYTF.

This chain connects TRBV5-8 to TRBJ2-1; perhaps TRBD1 as D (6 bases). Germline V lookup: CDR1 SGHTS, CDR2 YDEGEE. The CDR3 consists of 13 residues. Trimming cost V 9 bases and J 7 bases, with 17 bases left between them. CDR3 in amino acids: CANWGQGRNEQFF. The CDR3 nucleotides are TGTGCCAACTGGGGGCAGGGCCGAAATGAGCAGTTCTTC.

The chain joins TRBV6-1 to TRBJ2-7; a weak D match, TRBD1 (6 bases). V was pared by 1 base and J by 1 base, with 11 bases between. The V gene's germline CDR1 is MNHNS and CDR2 SASEGT. CDR3 length: 15 residues. CDR3 nucleotide sequence: TGTGCCAGCAGTGAAGATTCCGGGACATCCTACGAGCAGTACTTC. Translation: CASSEDSGTSYEQYF.

A single count supports this clone. J is TRBJ2-3 and V is TRBV7-2; possible D gene TRBD1, 5 bases. The germline V gene encodes CDR1 SGHTA and CDR2 FQGNSA. The CDR3 runs to 15 residues. The V end lost 0 bases, the J end lost 0 bases, and 7 bases lay between the germline ends. CDR3 loop: CASSLAGQSTDTQYF. CDR3 DNA: TGTGCCAGCAGCTTAGCGGGGCAGAGCACAGATACGCAGTATTTT.